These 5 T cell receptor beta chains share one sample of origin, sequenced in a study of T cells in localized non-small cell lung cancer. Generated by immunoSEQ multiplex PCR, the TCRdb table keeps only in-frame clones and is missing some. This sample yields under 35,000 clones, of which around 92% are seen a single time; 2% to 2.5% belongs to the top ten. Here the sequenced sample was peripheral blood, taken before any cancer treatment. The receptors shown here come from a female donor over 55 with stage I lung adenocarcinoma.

The CDR3 DNA sequence: TGCAGCGTTGGTTGGCAGGGGCAAGAGACCCAGTACTTC. Residues: CSVGWQGQETQYF. V and J are TRBV29-1 and TRBJ2-5; maybe TRBD1 (6 bases). The CDR3 length is 13 residues. The germline gives CDR1 SQVTM, CDR2 ANQGSEA. Trimming cost V 4 bases and J 2 bases, with 11 bases left between them.

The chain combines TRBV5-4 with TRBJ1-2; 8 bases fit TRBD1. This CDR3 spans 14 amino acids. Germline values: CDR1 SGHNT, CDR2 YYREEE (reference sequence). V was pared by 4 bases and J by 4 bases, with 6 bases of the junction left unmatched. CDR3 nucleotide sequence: TGTGCCAGCAGCGGGACAGGACAAGCCTATGGCTACACCTTC. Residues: CASSGTGQAYGYTF.

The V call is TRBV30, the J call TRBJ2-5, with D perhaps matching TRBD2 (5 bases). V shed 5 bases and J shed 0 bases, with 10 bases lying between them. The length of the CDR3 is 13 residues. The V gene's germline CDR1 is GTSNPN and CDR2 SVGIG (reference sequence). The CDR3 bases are TGTGCCTGGGGAGGCAGCCACCAAGAGACCCAGTACTTC. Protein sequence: CAWGGSHQETQYF.

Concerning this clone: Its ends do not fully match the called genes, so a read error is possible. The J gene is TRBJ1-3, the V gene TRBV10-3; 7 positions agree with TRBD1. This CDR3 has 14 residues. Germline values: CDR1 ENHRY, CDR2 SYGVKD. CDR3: CAVRLQGGGNTIYF. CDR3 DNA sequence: TGTGCCGTCAGACTTCAGGGGGGAGGAAACACCATATATTTT.

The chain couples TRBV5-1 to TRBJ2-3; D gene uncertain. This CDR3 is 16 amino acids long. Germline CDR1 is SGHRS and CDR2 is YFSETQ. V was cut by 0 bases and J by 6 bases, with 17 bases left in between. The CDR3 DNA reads TGCGCCAGCAGCTTGGGAGACCTACTCTCACCGGATACGCAGTATTTT. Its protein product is CASSLGDLLSPDTQYF. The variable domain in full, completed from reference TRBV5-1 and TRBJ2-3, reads KAGVTQTPRYLIKTRGQQVTLSCSPISGHRSVSWYQQTPGQGLQFLFEYFSETQRNKGNFPGRFSGRQFSNSRSEMNVSTLELGDSALYLCASSLGDLLSPDTQYFGPGTRLTVL.